This record covers a single T cell receptor (beta chain). The same CDR3 is also encoded by other DNA sequences in this sample. This entry belongs to a study of blood T cell repertoires in COVID-19. Trimming removed 0 bases at V and 3 bases at J, with 9 bases between. Germline CDR1 and CDR2: LNHNV and YYDKDF (reference sequence). The CDR3 extends over 15 amino acids. The data were produced by immunoSEQ multiplex PCR, yet TCRdb's version contains in-frame clones alone and is incomplete. The repertoire has about 150,000 clones, around four fifths of them found once; the top ten carry roughly 8.4%. This chain links TRBV15 with TRBJ1-5; D might be TRBD1 (6 bases). The origin of this receptor is an elderly woman with COVID-19, enrolled during active disease. Sequencing was performed on peripheral blood. The CDR3 reads CATSRDRGSNQPQHF. The CDR3 DNA follows: TGTGCCACCAGCAGAGACAGGGGATCCAATCAGCCCCAGCATTTT.